The 7 T cell receptor beta chains listed next were all sequenced from one sample in a study of T-cell memory formation after mild COVID-19. TCRdb called the 5' RACE reads again in MiXCR, with one record for every CDR3 protein. The sample lists just over 300,000 distinct CDR3 sequences; approximately 19% were seen once. Sequenced: PBMCs or a T cell subset sorted from them (not recorded which). These TCRs come from a young man who had mild COVID-19 (a few samples of this study predate the infection). Cell type and time point are not known.

A few counts support this clonotype. This chain joins TRBV7-2 and TRBJ2-3; possibly TRBD2 for D (6 bases). Germline CDR1 reads SGHTA; CDR2 reads FQGNSA. The CDR3 spans 14 residues. Trimming removed 6 bases at V and 8 bases at J, with 18 bases between. CDR3 nucleotide sequence: TGTGCCAGCAGGGGACTTACCCCTCGGGGTACGCAGTATTTT. Amino acids: CASRGLTPRGTQYF. The full variable domain, rest sourced from reference TRBV7-2 and TRBJ2-3, is GAGVSQSPSNKVTEKGKDVELRCDPISGHTALYWYRQSLGQGLEFLIYFQGNSAPDKSGLPSDRFSAERTGGSVSTLTIQRTQQEDSAVYLCASRGLTPRGTQYFGPGTRLTVL.

The sample holds a few counts of this clonotype. The chain recombines TRBV20-1 with TRBJ2-3, with D possibly TRBD1 on 5 matching bases. There are 17 residues in the CDR3. Germline loops: CDR1 DFQATT, CDR2 SNEGSKA (reference sequence). Trimming took off 1 base at V and 2 bases at J, with 19 bases between the two ends. CDR3 in DNA: TGCAGTGCTAGAGTCCTCTGGGGCGGAGAACCCACAGATACGCAGTATTTT. Amino acid sequence: CSARVLWGGEPTDTQYF.

This clonotype was counted only a few times. The chain employs TRBV12-3 or TRBV12-4 and TRBJ2-7, with D perhaps TRBD1 or TRBD2 (5 bases each). Trimming removed 5 bases from V and 4 bases from J, with 15 bases in between. The CDR3 covers 14 residues. CDR3 DNA: TGTGCCAGCAGTCACCCCGGGGCCACTTACGAGCAGTACTTC. Its protein is CASSHPGATYEQYF.

The rearrangement uses TRBV6-5 and TRBJ1-2; D is ambiguous. The V and J ends lost 2 bases and 3 bases respectively, with 13 bases between them. Germline V gene lookup returns CDR1 MNHEY and CDR2 SVGAGI. CDR3 length: 15 residues. CDR3 sequence reads: CASSYGGWKDYGYTF. The CDR3 nucleotides read TGTGCCAGCAGTTACGGAGGGTGGAAGGACTATGGCTACACCTTC.

This chain uses TRBV12-3 or TRBV12-4 with TRBJ2-5; tentatively, D is TRBD2 (5 bases). The CDR3 totals 12 residues. Trimming cost V 8 bases and J 7 bases, with 14 bases left between them. The CDR3 sequence: CASSEAVGTQYF. The CDR3 coding sequence is TGTGCCAGCTCGGAGGCCGTAGGGACCCAGTACTTC.

This clonotype was seen a few times. The gene calls are TRBV7-6 and TRBJ2-3; 9 bases agree with TRBD2. V shed 3 bases and J 6 bases; nucleotides not matched to a gene: 4. CDR3 size: 14 residues. Germline lookup yields CDR1 SGHVS and CDR2 FNYEAQ. CDR3 amino acids: CASSLSTSGDTQYF. CDR3 sequence (DNA): TGTGCCAGCAGCTTGAGTACTAGCGGGGATACGCAGTATTTT. Full variable domain (rest looked up from reference TRBV7-6 and TRBJ2-3): GAGVSQSPRYKVTKRGQDVALRCDPISGHVSLYWYRQALGQGPEFLTYFNYEAQQDKSGLPNDRFSAERPEGSISTLTIQRTEQRDSAMYRCASSLSTSGDTQYFGPGTRLTVL.

The CDR3 bases are TGTGCCAGCTCCCCAGACAGGGCCACTGAAGCTTTCTTT. As protein: CASSPDRATEAFF. This chain uses TRBV18 with TRBJ1-1; 7 nucleotides match TRBD1. With 6 bases clipped from V and 4 bases from J, the junction kept 5 bases outside the gene matches. Germline V gives CDR1 KGHSH, CDR2 LQKENI. The CDR3 totals 13 residues.